These 24 T cell receptor beta chains share one sample of origin, sequenced in a study of response to subunit inactivated influenza vaccine. TCRdb re-called the RT-PCR reads through MiXCR, storing one row per CDR3 protein. The sample shows about 520,000 distinct CDR3 sequences, approximately 24% of them seen only once. Specimen: CD4+ T cells sorted from PBMCs, collected roughly 5 days after vaccination. These receptors all come from a man in his forties or fifties who received an inactivated influenza vaccine.

CDR3 sequence: CATRGLAGPNEQFF. The DNA of the CDR3 is TGTGCCACCCGTGGACTAGCGGGACCCAATGAGCAGTTCTTC. This sequence joins TRBV24-1 and TRBJ2-1; 12 positions agree with TRBD2. This CDR3 has 14 amino acids. The J segment lost 6 bases and the V segment lost 9 bases, leaving 5 bases of the junction unmatched. The germline V gene has CDR1 KGHDR and CDR2 SFDVKD.

This clonotype was seen ten or more times. The genes are TRBV29-1 and TRBJ2-1; the match to TRBD1 covers 11 bases. Trimming took 8 bases from V and 7 from J; bases not matched to a gene: 7. This CDR3 is built from 13 residues. Looked up from germline, CDR1 is SQVTM and CDR2 is ANQGSEA. The DNA for the CDR3 is TGCAGCATAGGACAGGGGGCGAGGAATGAGCAGTTCTTC. Its translation: CSIGQGARNEQFF.

The chain recombines TRBV20-1 with TRBJ2-1; 7 bases line up with TRBD1. CDR1 DFQATT and CDR2 SNEGSKA come from the germline V gene (reference sequence). The CDR3 length is 14 residues. V lost 5 bases and J lost 6; bases outside the gene matches: 10. In DNA, the CDR3 is TGCAGTGCTTACACCCAATCAGGGGGCAATGAGCAGTTCTTC. Translation: CSAYTQSGGNEQFF.

This clonotype has a handful of counts. The chain carries TRBV4-1 and TRBJ2-3; D is unclear. The CDR3 has 17 amino acids. In germline, CDR1 is MGHRA, CDR2 YSYEKL. V was pared by 0 bases and J by 2 bases, with 15 bases between. This chain's CDR3 is CASSQDFGISITDTQYF. In DNA form, the CDR3 reads TGCGCCAGCAGCCAAGATTTTGGGATATCCATCACAGATACGCAGTATTTT.

The rearrangement links TRBV7-3 to TRBJ2-1, with a weak D call TRBD2 (7 bases). Germline V gene sequence: CDR1 SGHTA, CDR2 FQGTGA. The CDR3 has 16 residues. V shed 2 bases and J shed 4 bases, with 15 bases lying between them. This chain's CDR3 is CASSLLAGAAYNEQFF. CDR3 bases: TGTGCCAGCAGCTTACTTGCGGGGGCCGCTTACAATGAGCAGTTCTTC.

This clonotype was seen only a few times. CDR3 nucleotide sequence: TGTGCCAGCAGAACCACTAGCGGGCCCTCCTACGAGCAGTACTTC. The encoded protein is CASRTTSGPSYEQYF. J is TRBJ2-7 and V is TRBV6-1; TRBD2 agrees at 9 bases. CDR1 is MNHNS and CDR2 is SASEGT in the germline V gene. With V trimmed by 6 bases and J by 0 bases, 6 bases remained unmatched. The CDR3 length is 15 residues.

CDR3 nucleotides: TGTGCCAGCAGTTACTGGCCCCGAGAAGAGACCCAGTACTTC. Translated, it gives CASSYWPREETQYF. V gene TRBV6-2 or TRBV6-3 combines with J gene TRBJ2-5; D remains ambiguous. The length of the CDR3 is 14 residues. The V gene's germline CDR1 is MNHEY and CDR2 SVGEGT. Trimming left V 1 base short and J 3 bases short, with 9 bases between.

The chain combines TRBV4-1 with TRBJ1-5; 7 nucleotides line up with TRBD1. V trimming: 3 bases; J trimming: 6 bases; junction bases outside the gene matches: 11. Germline CDR1 MGHRA, CDR2 YSYEKL. This CDR3 is built from 16 residues. CDR3 sequence: CASSQHRGTIIQPQHF. CDR3 coding DNA: TGCGCCAGCAGCCAGCACAGGGGAACCATTATTCAGCCCCAGCATTTT.

This clonotype was recorded a few times. V is TRBV4-2 and J is TRBJ1-2, with D unclear. From germline, CDR1 is LGHNA and CDR2 YNFKEQ. CDR3 length equals 12 residues. Deletions cut 0 bases from V and 6 bases from J, with 5 bases between. The CDR3 DNA follows: TGTGCCAGCAGCCAAGATAGAAATGGCTACACCTTC. Its protein product is CASSQDRNGYTF.

The chain uses TRBV9 and TRBJ2-3; the D is unclear. The CDR3 runs 17 residues. Germline V gene lookup returns CDR1 SGDLS and CDR2 YYNGEE. The ends were cut back, 3 bases at V and 9 bases at J, with 26 bases in the middle. Written as DNA, the CDR3 is TGTGCCAGCAGCGCTCACCCTCGAAAAGGGTGGGTTGAGACGCAGTATTTT. It codes for CASSAHPRKGWVETQYF.

This clonotype was picked up many times. The chain joins TRBV29-1 to TRBJ2-3; D gene unclear. The germline gives CDR1 SQVTM, CDR2 ANQGSEA. Trimming left V 1 base short and J 4 bases short, with 9 bases between. This CDR3 is built from 13 residues. CDR3 DNA sequence: TGCAGCGTTGAAGTAAGGGTGGCAGATACGCAGTATTTT. The encoded protein is CSVEVRVADTQYF.

The CDR3 nucleotides read TGTGCCACCAGCAGAGATCGTTTAGCGGACGAGCAGTACTTC. It translates to CATSRDRLADEQYF. V and J are TRBV15 and TRBJ2-7, with D perhaps TRBD2 (6 bases). Germline lookup yields CDR1 LNHNV and CDR2 YYDKDF (reference sequence). V lost 0 bases to trimming and J lost 5 bases, with 11 bases between them. The CDR3 totals 14 residues.

V usage is TRBV15 and J usage is TRBJ2-5, with TRBD2 as a possible D gene (6 bases). The CDR3 is 18 amino acids. Deletions cut 1 base from V and 2 bases from J, with 20 bases between. Germline V gene data show CDR1 as LNHNV and CDR2 as YYDKDF (reference sequence). In DNA form, the CDR3 reads TGTGCCACCAGCAGAGTTTTGGGGCAAGGGAGGAGGCAAGAGACCCAGTACTTC. Its protein product is CATSRVLGQGRRQETQYF.

The CDR3 reads CASSYSVSSGFYNEQFF. The DNA of the CDR3 is TGTGCCAGCAGTTACTCGGTATCTAGCGGGTTCTACAATGAGCAGTTCTTC. V and J are TRBV6-5 and TRBJ2-1, with 8 nucleotides matching TRBD2. From germline, CDR1 is MNHEY and CDR2 SVGAGI. There are 17 residues in the CDR3. Trimming at V came to 0 bases and at J to 3 bases, leaving 7 bases not matched to a gene.

The DNA of the CDR3 is TGCAGTGCCACGGACAGGGGGGGCTACACCGGGGAGCTGTTTTTT. It translates to CSATDRGGYTGELFF. The chain joins TRBV20-1 to TRBJ2-2; 10 bases are shared with TRBD1. The CDR3 is 15 residues long. J lost 3 bases, V lost 6 bases, and 7 bases had no gene match. Germline loops: CDR1 DFQATT, CDR2 SNEGSKA (reference sequence).

This clonotype was detected only a few times. The rearrangement joins TRBV15 to TRBJ2-3; 8 bases align to TRBD2. The CDR3 sequence is 17 residues long. The V gene end was trimmed by 0 bases and the J gene end by 2 bases; junction bases not matched to a gene: 7. Germline CDR1 is LNHNV and CDR2 is YYDKDF (reference sequence). The CDR3 DNA reads TGTGCCACCAGCAGAGATCGATTAGCGGGGAACACAGATACGCAGTATTTT. It encodes CATSRDRLAGNTDTQYF. Full variable domain (rest looked up from reference TRBV15 and TRBJ2-3): DAMVIQNPRYQVTQFGKPVTLSCSQTLNHNVMYWYQQKSSQAPKLLFHYYDKDFNNEADTPDNFQSRRPNTSFCFLDIRSPGLGDTAMYLCATSRDRLAGNTDTQYFGPGTRLTVL.

This clonotype occurred a few times. V and J are TRBV29-1 and TRBJ2-3, with TRBD2 matching 13 bases. Germline CDR1 reads SQVTM; CDR2 reads ANQGSEA. This CDR3 is 15 amino acids long. V gave up 6 bases and J gave up 2 bases; unmatched junction bases: 5. The CDR3 region is CSVRGTSGVTDTQYF. As DNA, the CDR3 is TGCAGCGTCAGGGGGACTAGCGGGGTCACAGATACGCAGTATTTT.

This clonotype has just a few counts. The genes are TRBV7-9 and TRBJ2-1, with D perhaps matching TRBD1 (6 bases). Trimming cost V 1 base and J 8 bases, with 18 bases left between them. Germline CDR1 SEHNR, CDR2 FQNEAQ (reference sequence). This CDR3 is built from 16 residues. This chain's CDR3 is CASSLVQGWRFYEQFF. CDR3 nucleotides: TGTGCCAGCAGCTTAGTTCAGGGGTGGCGATTTTATGAGCAGTTCTTC.

This clonotype occurred a few times. The chain uses TRBV5-1 and TRBJ2-7, with 7 bases identical to TRBD2. This CDR3 has 14 residues. With V trimmed by 2 bases and J by 2 bases, 4 bases remained unmatched. CDR1 SGHRS and CDR2 YFSETQ come from the germline V gene. The CDR3 DNA is TGCGCCAGCAGCTTTCGCGGGGGACCCTACGAGCAGTACTTC. Translating gives CASSFRGGPYEQYF. The full variable domain, rest sourced from reference TRBV5-1 and TRBJ2-7, is KAGVTQTPRYLIKTRGQQVTLSCSPISGHRSVSWYQQTPGQGLQFLFEYFSETQRNKGNFPGRFSGRQFSNSRSEMNVSTLELGDSALYLCASSFRGGPYEQYFGPGTRLTVT.

This chain uses TRBV28 with TRBJ1-2; TRBD1 might be the D (5 bases). V dropped 6 bases and J dropped 2 bases, with 19 bases sitting between them. CDR3 size: 16 residues. The germline CDR1 and CDR2 sequences are MDHEN and SYDVKM. The CDR3 DNA follows: TGTGCCAGCAGCCTCATGGGGGGTGGCCCGAACTATGGCTACACCTTC. Its translation is CASSLMGGGPNYGYTF.

The rearrangement joins TRBV7-2 to TRBJ2-3, with a tentative D call TRBD1 (5 bases). V dropped 6 bases and J dropped 2 bases, with 18 bases sitting between them. The germline gives CDR1 SGHTA, CDR2 FQGNSA. CDR3 size: 16 residues. CDR3 region: CASSSRTSLLTDTQYF. In DNA form, the CDR3 reads TGTGCCAGCAGTTCGAGGACATCACTCCTCACAGATACGCAGTATTTT.

This chain joins TRBV11-2 and TRBJ2-3, with 8 bases identical to TRBD2. Germline CDR1 is SGHAT and CDR2 is FQNNGV. The V and J ends lost 2 bases and 2 bases, in that order; junction bases with no gene match: 3. The CDR3 is 15 amino acids. CDR3 bases: TGTGCCAGCAGCTTACAAGCGGGGGCCACAGATACGCAGTATTTT. Translated, it gives CASSLQAGATDTQYF.

This clonotype was detected only a few times. The chain links TRBV7-2 to TRBJ2-3, with TRBD2 matching over 10 bases. The germline gives CDR1 SGHTA, CDR2 FQGNSA. This CDR3 region has 17 residues. The junction had 8 bases not matched to a gene; V was cut back by 5 bases and J by 0 bases. As DNA, the CDR3 is TGTGCCAGCAGCCTACTAGCGGGACCGACTAGCACAGATACGCAGTATTTT. This encodes CASSLLAGPTSTDTQYF.

The rearrangement uses TRBV7-2 and TRBJ2-5, with D perhaps given as TRBD1 or TRBD2 (6 bases each). The CDR3 length is 15 residues. CDR1 is SGHTA and CDR2 is FQGNSA in the germline V gene. V shed 4 bases and J shed 2 bases, with 14 bases lying between them. The CDR3, as DNA: TGTGCCAGCAGCTCACGTAGGGGGGCACAAGAGACCCAGTACTTC. Amino acid sequence: CASSSRRGAQETQYF.